This T cell receptor (beta chain) stems from a study of T cells in localized non-small cell lung cancer. General observations from the study: Uninvolved adjacent lung had the highest recorded T cell clonality, with tumor below it. Sequencing involved a lone tumor region, leaving heterogeneity possible.

Germline CDR1 and CDR2: MNHEY and SVGAGI. This CDR3 contains 15 residues. Trimming took off 6 bases at V and 0 bases at J, with 14 bases between the two ends. Notes on this clone: Its antigen is currently unknown.

Profiled with immunoSEQ multiplex PCR; TCRdb holds only in-frame clones, not every one. The profile shows tens of thousands of clones, roughly nine tenths of them singletons. The sequence derives from a man between 40 and 69 years old with stage III lung adenocarcinoma. The V gene is TRBV6-5, the J gene TRBJ1-2; D is unresolved. Sequenced here: peripheral blood mononuclear cells, sampled before any cancer treatment. DNA for the CDR3: TGTGCCAGCAGGAGGACTGGCGGGGCTAACTATGGCTACACCTTC. This translates into CASRRTGGANYGYTF.